The 24 T cell receptor beta chains below come from one sample, sequenced in a study of shared clonotypes between healthy human individuals. Profiling relied on immunoSEQ multiplex PCR, and the TCRdb table lists in-frame clones only, not all of them. Of about 2.4 million clones in the sample, roughly 93% are singletons; the top ten hold around 0.4%. The sequencing input was naive CD4+ T cells from PBMCs. The sample's subset: CD45RA+ positively selected. These receptor sequences come from a man between 18 and 35 years old in good health. Some clones in this sample may be carry-over from other donors' samples.

V usage is TRBV18 and J usage is TRBJ1-1; 7 bases agree with TRBD1. The CDR3 spans 15 residues. Trimming cost V 4 bases and J 2 bases; bases outside gene matches: 7. Germline CDR1 KGHSH, CDR2 LQKENI. Here the CDR3 DNA reads TGTGCCAGCTCACAGATTGGGACAGCAAACACTGAAGCTTTCTTT. It specifies CASSQIGTANTEAFF.

The chain employs TRBV29-1 and TRBJ2-1; 11 bases map to TRBD2. V shed 7 bases and J 5 bases; nucleotides not matched to a gene: 10. The CDR3 length is 15 residues. Germline V gene lookup returns CDR1 SQVTM and CDR2 ANQGSEA. In nucleotides, the CDR3 is TGCAGCGCACTCCCCCTAGCGGGAGGTGACAATGAGCAGTTCTTC. Translation gives CSALPLAGGDNEQFF.

The chain carries TRBV15 and TRBJ2-2, with 11 bases that match TRBD2. Germline lookup yields CDR1 LNHNV and CDR2 YYDKDF (reference sequence). The CDR3 length is 16 residues. J was trimmed by 2 bases and V by 4 bases; bases with no gene match: 3. For the CDR3, the DNA is TGTGCCACCAGCAACCTAGCGGGAGGTAACACCGGGGAGCTGTTTTTT. Translated: CATSNLAGGNTGELFF.

V is TRBV6-1 and J is TRBJ2-3; TRBD2 matches 11 bases. The V and J ends lost 6 bases and 0 bases, in that order; junction bases with no gene match: 2. CDR3 size: 15 residues. The germline CDR1 and CDR2 sequences are MNHNS and SASEGT. The CDR3 protein is CASSRLAGSTDTQYF. As DNA, the CDR3 is TGTGCCAGCAGCCGACTAGCGGGGAGCACAGATACGCAGTATTTT.

The chain links TRBV28 to TRBJ1-1; 7 bases align to TRBD1. The V segment lost 6 bases and the J segment 2 bases; nucleotides outside the gene matches: 6. The CDR3 contains 14 residues. Per germline, CDR1 MDHEN and CDR2 SYDVKM. In DNA form, the CDR3 reads TGTGCCAGCAGCTGGGGACAGTTAAACACTGAAGCTTTCTTT. Amino acid sequence: CASSWGQLNTEAFF.

The genes are TRBV28 and TRBJ1-1; D ambiguous. CDR3 length: 12 amino acids. Trimming took off 3 bases at V and 10 bases at J, with 12 bases between the two ends. CDR1 and CDR2 from the germline V gene are MDHEN and SYDVKM. The CDR3 bases are TGTGCCAGCAGTTTTTCTGGTAGCGTAGCTTTCTTT. Its translation is CASSFSGSVAFF.

The rearrangement joins TRBV28 to TRBJ1-6; a weak D match, TRBD1 (5 bases). The V end was cut by 6 bases, the J end by 7 bases, with 16 bases between. Per the germline V gene, CDR1 is MDHEN and CDR2 is SYDVKM. This CDR3 is 15 amino acids long. CDR3 DNA sequence: TGTGCCAGCAGACCCCCCCTGGGGCGAAATTCACCCCTCCACTTT. The encoded protein is CASRPPLGRNSPLHF.

This chain uses TRBV7-2 with TRBJ2-3; D might be TRBD1 (5 bases). The CDR3 sequence is 16 residues long. In germline, CDR1 is SGHTA, CDR2 FQGNSA. V shed 2 bases and J shed 1 base, with 13 bases lying between them. The CDR3 bases are TGTGCCAGCAGCTTAAGTGCGGACATCCGCACAGATACGCAGTATTTT. Its protein is CASSLSADIRTDTQYF.

Details on this clone: Distinct nucleotide sequences in the sample also encode this CDR3. This chain joins TRBV7-2 and TRBJ2-7; 13 bases align to TRBD2. The CDR3 has 15 residues. CDR1 SGHTA and CDR2 FQGNSA come from the germline V gene. J was trimmed by 4 bases and V by 5 bases; bases with no gene match: 5. The CDR3 nucleotides read TGTGCCAGCAGCCCAAGACTAGCGGGAGGTTACGAGCAGTACTTC. Translated: CASSPRLAGGYEQYF.

The chain couples TRBV25-1 to TRBJ1-1; 8 positions match TRBD1. In germline, CDR1 is MGHDK, CDR2 SYGVNS. V trimming: 8 bases; J trimming: 3 bases; junction bases outside the gene matches: 8. The CDR3 runs 14 residues. The CDR3 nucleotides read TGTGCCAGCTGCGCAGGGGGCCGATACACTGAAGCTTTCTTT. This gives the protein CASCAGGRYTEAFF.

V usage is TRBV7-9 and J usage is TRBJ2-7; the match to TRBD1 covers 8 bases. V trimming: 1 base; J trimming: 1 base; junction bases outside the gene matches: 6. Germline CDR1 and CDR2: SEHNR and FQNEAQ (reference sequence). The CDR3 has 16 residues. CDR3 coding DNA: TGTGCCAGCAGCTTAGGAAGCAGGGGGCTATCCTACGAGCAGTACTTC. This translates into CASSLGSRGLSYEQYF.

V gene TRBV6-6 combines with J gene TRBJ2-1, with 12 bases identical to TRBD2. Germline values: CDR1 MNHNY, CDR2 SVGAGI (reference sequence). After removal of 5 bases from V and 3 bases from J, the junction contained 5 bases not matched to a gene. The CDR3 is made up of 16 amino acids. CDR3 in amino acids: CASSARTSGDYNEQFF. The CDR3 DNA follows: TGTGCCAGCAGTGCCCGGACTAGCGGGGACTACAATGAGCAGTTCTTC.

Turning to this clone: This CDR3 is also generated by other DNA sequences in the sample. The chain recombines TRBV7-2 with TRBJ2-7, with TRBD2 matching 8 bases. Germline V gives CDR1 SGHTA, CDR2 FQGNSA. The ends lost 1 base at V and 1 base at J; junction bases unmatched: 3. This CDR3 is built from 15 residues. The CDR3 DNA is TGTGCCAGCAGCTTAGACCCGGGAGGGTCCTACGAGCAGTACTTC. Residues: CASSLDPGGSYEQYF.

This chain connects TRBV18 to TRBJ1-1; D gene uncertain. With 4 bases removed from V and 4 bases from J, the gap between germline ends came to 7 bases. This CDR3 is built from 12 residues. The germline gives CDR1 KGHSH, CDR2 LQKENI. The CDR3 DNA follows: TGTGCCAGCTCACAGGGTGGCACTGAAGCTTTCTTT. It codes for CASSQGGTEAFF.

This clone was found once. The chain recombines TRBV5-1 with TRBJ2-7; TRBD2 agrees at 11 bases. CDR1 SGHRS and CDR2 YFSETQ come from the germline V gene. The CDR3 extends over 17 amino acids. Germline trimming cut 4 bases from V and 4 bases from J; bases unmatched to any gene: 13. CDR3 amino acids: CASSRGLAGGLGYEQYF. CDR3 DNA sequence: TGCGCCAGCAGCCGCGGCCTAGCGGGAGGATTGGGTTACGAGCAGTACTTC.

The V gene is TRBV5-5, the J gene TRBJ1-1; no clear D gene. V shed 1 base and J shed 0 bases, with 7 bases lying between them. This CDR3 is 14 amino acids long. The V gene's germline CDR1 is SGHKS and CDR2 YYEKEE (reference sequence). CDR3 protein: CASSLLILNTEAFF. In DNA, the CDR3 is TGTGCCAGCAGCTTGCTTATTTTGAACACTGAAGCTTTCTTT.

The chain is built from TRBV27 and TRBJ2-5; D might be TRBD1 (7 bases). The J call may be faulty, since TRBJ2-7 better matches the DNA end. This CDR3 contains 15 residues. Germline V lookup: CDR1 MNHEY, CDR2 SMNVEV (reference sequence). The CDR3 region has the DNA TGTGCCAGCAGTTCCCTCGGGCGGGGACAGTACGAGCAGTACTTC. Protein: CASSSLGRGQYEQYF.

Concerning this clone itself: Other DNA sequences in the sample encode the same CDR3. The chain recombines TRBV18 with TRBJ1-1; D call uncertain. Trimming stripped 6 bases from V and 2 bases from J, with 10 bases between. CDR1 KGHSH and CDR2 LQKENI come from the germline V gene. The CDR3 has 13 amino acids. The DNA of the CDR3 is TGTGCCAGCTCGGAAGGACGTAACACTGAAGCTTTCTTT. Translation: CASSEGRNTEAFF.

The chain uses TRBV7-9 and TRBJ2-1, with 9 nucleotides matching TRBD2. The germline V gene has CDR1 SEHNR and CDR2 FQNEAQ (reference sequence). This CDR3 has 15 residues. Germline trimming cut 2 bases from V and 10 bases from J; bases unmatched to any gene: 9. The CDR3 sequence: CASSLLPGTSIEQFF. As DNA, the CDR3 is TGTGCCAGCAGCTTACTTCCCGGGACTAGCATCGAGCAGTTCTTC.

The chain employs TRBV21-1 and TRBJ2-2; the table's D call, TRBD1, was not checked against the DNA. TRBV21-1 counts as a pseudogene. The CDR3 has 19 amino acids. CDR3 loop: CASSKARQGSDDEQGELFF. CDR3 sequence (DNA): TGTGCCAGCAGCAAAGCGCGACAGGGCTCAGACGACGAACAAGGGGAGCTGTTTTTT.

The chain has TRBV19 and TRBJ2-2, with D possibly being TRBD1 (6 bases). This CDR3 is built from 15 residues. Trimming cost V 5 bases and J 6 bases, with 16 bases left between them. The germline gives CDR1 LNHDA, CDR2 SQIVND (reference sequence). This CDR3 reads CASSVTGYGSGELFF. For the CDR3, the DNA is TGTGCCAGTAGTGTTACAGGGTATGGCTCCGGGGAGCTGTTTTTT.

Comments on this clone: Other nucleotide sequences from this sample produce the same CDR3. The chain employs TRBV2 and TRBJ1-1; the D is unclear. Germline V lookup: CDR1 SNHLY, CDR2 FYNNEI. The CDR3 covers 12 residues. V lost 6 bases, J lost 1 base, and 6 bases lay in between. This chain's CDR3 is CASSARNTEAFF. DNA for the CDR3: TGTGCCAGCAGCGCCAGGAACACTGAAGCTTTCTTT.

CDR3 residues: CAWSLTTLAGDSYF. CDR3 nucleotide sequence: TGTGCCTGGAGTTTAACAACACTCGCGGGAGATTCGTACTTC. This chain links TRBV30 with TRBJ2-5; 7 positions match TRBD2. Germline CDR1 is GTSNPN and CDR2 is SVGIG (reference sequence). The CDR3 has 14 residues. After removal of 2 bases from V and 13 bases from J, the junction contained 16 bases not matched to a gene. The full variable domain, in which reference TRBV30 and TRBJ2-5 provide the parts outside the CDR3, is SQTIHQWPATLVQPVGSPLSLECTVEGTSNPNLYWYRQAAGRGLQLLFYSVGIGQISSEVPQNLSASRPQDRQFILSSKKLLLSDSGFYLCAWSLTTLAGDSYFGPGTRLLVL.

CDR3: CASSLYSGRATDTQYF. The DNA for the CDR3 is TGTGCCAGCTCACTATACAGCGGGAGGGCCACAGATACGCAGTATTTT. The chain employs TRBV18 and TRBJ2-3; 10 nucleotides line up with TRBD2. Germline loops: CDR1 KGHSH, CDR2 LQKENI. Germline trimming cut 4 bases from V and 2 bases from J; bases unmatched to any gene: 6. The CDR3 spans 16 residues.